This T cell receptor beta chain was recorded in a study of T cells after somatic rescue of genetic block. The repertoire was sequenced with immunoSEQ multiplex PCR; TCRdb's copy has only in-frame clones and lacks some. This table has approximately 65,000 clones, 92% appearing once. The CDR3 totals 13 residues. V lost 2 bases and J lost 4, with 8 bases in between. Germline CDR1 GTSNPN, CDR2 SVGIG (reference sequence). Material for sequencing was peripheral blood mononuclear cells (PBMCs). The V and J genes are TRBV30 and TRBJ1-4; no definite D call. The receptor's source is a man aged 40-49 years. The CDR3 bases are TGTGCCTGGAGTCCCCGGCGTAATGAAAAACTGTTTTTT. This encodes CAWSPRRNEKLFF.